A single sample is the source of the 14 T cell receptor beta chains below, sequenced in a study of blood T cell repertoires in COVID-19. The method was immunoSEQ multiplex PCR; TCRdb's version includes in-frame clones alone and lacks a portion of them. The repertoire includes approximately 270,000 clones, 91% of them detected once, and roughly 1.2% sits in the top ten. Source material: PBMCs or T cells enriched from blood (not recorded which). The source of these receptors is a human donor in a cohort exposed to, infected with or recovered from COVID-19 (not recorded which). The donor label of this sample is uncertain.

The chain joins TRBV5-1 to TRBJ2-5; 7 bases are shared with TRBD1. V lost 9 bases and J lost 9; bases outside the gene matches: 20. Germline V gives CDR1 SGHRS, CDR2 YFSETQ. The CDR3 is made up of 15 amino acids. The CDR3 DNA reads TGCGCCAACCCAACCTACAGGGGAACTGGTCGGCCCCAGTACTTC. Protein: CANPTYRGTGRPQYF.

V usage is TRBV4-3 and J usage is TRBJ1-2; the D gene is possibly TRBD1 (6 bases). The V end was cut by 0 bases, the J end by 8 bases, with 13 bases between. Germline CDR1 LGHNA, CDR2 YSLEER. This CDR3 has 14 residues. The CDR3 is CASSQEQGVQGYTF. The DNA of the CDR3 is TGCGCCAGCAGCCAAGAACAGGGTGTTCAGGGCTACACCTTC.

The gene calls are TRBV3-1 (or the pseudogene TRBV3-2) and TRBJ2-2; 7 positions match TRBD1. V gave up 0 bases and J gave up 3 bases; unmatched junction bases: 13. CDR1 and CDR2 (germline): LGHDT, YNNKEL (reference sequence). The CDR3 loop spans 19 amino acids. The CDR3 loop reads CASSQDFESGQVHTGELFF. The CDR3 DNA follows: TGTGCCAGCAGCCAAGATTTTGAGTCCGGACAGGTTCACACCGGGGAGCTGTTTTTT.

The chain combines TRBV5-1 with TRBJ2-1, with 7 nucleotides matching TRBD1. This CDR3 contains 15 residues. Germline V gives CDR1 SGHRS, CDR2 YFSETQ. Losses at the gene ends were 4 bases for V and 5 bases for J; bases not matched to a gene: 9. The CDR3 here is CASSLRQGRDNEQFF. The CDR3 region has the DNA TGCGCCAGCAGCCTTCGACAGGGACGGGACAATGAGCAGTTCTTC.

The V and J genes are TRBV29-1 and TRBJ1-6, with TRBD1 matching over 9 bases. This CDR3 is built from 13 residues. Germline CDR1 reads SQVTM; CDR2 reads ANQGSEA. The J segment lost 10 bases and the V segment lost 6 bases, leaving 7 bases of the junction unmatched. In DNA form, the CDR3 reads TGCAGCGTATCTACAGGGGGCTTCTCACCCCTCCACTTT. Translation gives CSVSTGGFSPLHF.

V usage is TRBV19 and J usage is TRBJ2-3; TRBD1 might be the D (6 bases). Germline lookup yields CDR1 LNHDA and CDR2 SQIVND (reference sequence). V gave up 5 bases and J gave up 1 base, with 13 bases separating them. The CDR3 contains 15 residues. The CDR3 reads CASSPVGAGTDTQYF. Written as DNA, the CDR3 is TGTGCCAGTAGTCCGGTGGGGGCCGGCACAGATACGCAGTATTTT.

CDR3 protein: CASSLRTGEGAKLFF. The CDR3 nucleotides are TGCGCCAGCAGCTTACGGACAGGGGAGGGAGCAAAACTGTTTTTT. The gene calls are TRBV5-1 and TRBJ1-4; 9 positions match TRBD1. The CDR3 is 15 residues long. V lost 2 bases, J lost 10 bases, and 9 bases stayed unmatched. CDR1 is SGHRS and CDR2 is YFSETQ in the germline V gene.

The chain links TRBV24-1 to TRBJ2-7, with D possibly being TRBD2 (5 bases). The CDR3 sequence is 12 residues long. Germline lookup yields CDR1 KGHDR and CDR2 SFDVKD. Trimming took 4 bases from V and 9 from J, leaving 12 bases between them. The CDR3 nucleotides read TGTGCCACCAGTGAACCACGGGGAGCGCAGTACTTC. Translated, it gives CATSEPRGAQYF.

The chain uses TRBV2 and TRBJ1-2; D is unclear. Looked up from germline, CDR1 is SNHLY and CDR2 is FYNNEI. V shed 2 bases and J shed 8 bases, with 15 bases lying between them. There are 14 residues in the CDR3. The CDR3 sequence: CASSEQGEPGGYTF. In nucleotides, the CDR3 is TGTGCCAGCAGTGAACAAGGAGAGCCGGGAGGCTACACCTTC.

V and J are TRBV12-3 or TRBV12-4 and TRBJ1-5; the match to TRBD1 covers 7 bases. The J segment lost 5 bases and the V segment lost 6 bases, leaving 1 base of the junction unmatched. This CDR3 comprises 12 residues. In nucleotides, the CDR3 is TGTGCCAGCAGCCAGGGGGATCAGCCCCAGCATTTT. Translation: CASSQGDQPQHF.

This chain connects TRBV5-1 to TRBJ2-6; D uncertain. The CDR3 runs 17 residues. Trimming shortened V by 4 bases and J by 0 bases, and 14 bases separated the two germline ends. Germline V gene sequence: CDR1 SGHRS, CDR2 YFSETQ. CDR3: CASSSTIMNSGANVLTF. CDR3 bases: TGCGCCAGCAGCAGTACAATTATGAACTCTGGGGCCAACGTCCTGACTTTC. The variable domain in full, completed from reference TRBV5-1 and TRBJ2-6, reads KAGVTQTPRYLIKTRGQQVTLSCSPISGHRSVSWYQQTPGQGLQFLFEYFSETQRNKGNFPGRFSGRQFSNSRSEMNVSTLELGDSALYLCASSSTIMNSGANVLTFGAGSRLTVL.

This sequence joins TRBV11-2 and TRBJ2-3; 9 bases map to TRBD1. The V gene end was trimmed by 1 base and the J gene end by 5 bases; junction bases not matched to a gene: 7. CDR3 length: 16 amino acids. Looked up from germline, CDR1 is SGHAT and CDR2 is FQNNGV. CDR3 amino acids: CASSLGPHRGLDTQYF. CDR3 nucleotide sequence: TGTGCCAGCAGCTTAGGCCCGCACAGGGGGCTAGATACGCAGTATTTT.

This chain uses TRBV2 with TRBJ1-2, with D uncertain. This CDR3 contains 17 residues. V gave up 6 bases and J gave up 7 bases, with 27 bases separating them. Germline CDR1 and CDR2: SNHLY and FYNNEI. The CDR3 nucleotides read TGTGCCAGCAGGGAACAACGGCGGGCCATCGGGTACGTTGGCTACACCTTC. Its protein is CASREQRRAIGYVGYTF.

The chain combines TRBV9 with TRBJ2-3; TRBD2 matches at 14 bases. The trim removed 2 bases at V and 6 bases at J, leaving 2 bases unmatched. The CDR3 has 15 amino acids. Germline loops: CDR1 SGDLS, CDR2 YYNGEE. The CDR3 protein is CASSVGLAGDDTQYF. CDR3 nucleotides: TGTGCCAGCAGCGTGGGACTAGCGGGGGATGATACGCAGTATTTT. Filled out from reference TRBV9 and TRBJ2-3, the complete variable domain reads DSGVTQTPKHLITATGQRVTLRCSPRSGDLSVYWYQQSLDQGLQFLIQYYNGEERAKGNILERFSAQQFPDLHSELNLSSLELGDSALYFCASSVGLAGDDTQYFGPGTRLTVL.